What follows are 10 T cell receptor beta chains derived from one specimen sequenced in a study of T-cell reconstitution after alpha-beta-depleted transplantation in children. Preparation of the TCRbeta library used unique molecular identifiers. One entry per CDR3 protein, called by TCRdb with MiXCR from the PCR reads. The data show some 340,000 distinct CDR3 sequences, under 13% seen once. The source material was PBMCs from the stem cell graft donor, sampled from the stem cell graft. The receptors come from a human donor who donated a stem cell graft to a child with acute lymphoblastic leukemia.

The chain carries TRBV7-9 and TRBJ2-5; 8 bases match TRBD2. The germline CDR1 and CDR2 sequences are SEHNR and FQNEAQ (reference sequence). The CDR3 runs 14 residues. The J segment lost 5 bases and the V segment lost 1 base, leaving 3 bases of the junction unmatched. CDR3 DNA sequence: TGTGCCAGCAGCTTAGAAGCGGGAGTGGAGACCCAGTACTTC. Encoded protein: CASSLEAGVETQYF.

The sample holds a few counts of this clonotype. The V call is TRBV27, the J call TRBJ1-1; D call uncertain. Trimming took 5 bases from V and 4 from J, leaving 14 bases between them. Germline V CDR1 and CDR2: MNHEY, SMNVEV (reference sequence). This CDR3 region has 14 residues. The CDR3 here is CASSPIGGSTEAFF. As DNA, the CDR3 is TGTGCCAGCAGTCCGATCGGTGGGAGCACTGAAGCTTTCTTT.

This clonotype was seen a few times. This chain joins TRBV7-3 and TRBJ2-2; D uncertain. The CDR3 has 15 amino acids. Germline CDR1 is SGHTA and CDR2 is FQGTGA. Deletions cut 3 bases from V and 1 base from J, with 9 bases between. CDR3 sequence (DNA): TGTGCCAGCAGCTTGGTGCCAGTGAACACCGGGGAGCTGTTTTTT. It yields the protein CASSLVPVNTGELFF.

This chain connects TRBV20-1 to TRBJ2-7; D is possibly TRBD1 or TRBD2 (5 bases each). Germline V CDR1 and CDR2: DFQATT, SNEGSKA (reference sequence). V lost 1 base, J lost 0 bases, and 7 bases lay in between. The length of the CDR3 is 13 residues. The CDR3 here is CSARGGGSYEQYF. CDR3 DNA sequence: TGCAGTGCTAGAGGTGGGGGCTCCTACGAGCAGTACTTC.

This chain links TRBV7-6 with TRBJ2-2; D possibly corresponds to TRBD1 (5 bases). Trimming took off 5 bases at V and 4 bases at J, with 11 bases between the two ends. This CDR3 is 14 amino acids long. Per germline, CDR1 SGHVS and CDR2 FNYEAQ. In nucleotides, the CDR3 is TGTGCCAGCAGCGACAGTGGTGGCACCGGGGAGCTGTTTTTT. Encoded protein: CASSDSGGTGELFF.

The table lists this clonotype with a few counts. This chain uses TRBV20-1 with TRBJ2-5; 10 bases are shared with TRBD2. J gave up 5 bases and V 1 base, and 7 bases lay outside the gene matches. The CDR3 extends over 15 amino acids. Germline V lookup: CDR1 DFQATT, CDR2 SNEGSKA (reference sequence). The CDR3 region has the DNA TGCAGTGCTAGAGCCCTAGCGGGAGCGGTGGAGACCCAGTACTTC. Its protein is CSARALAGAVETQYF.

The chain carries TRBV4-2 and TRBJ2-7; 14 nucleotides line up with TRBD2. V gave up 1 base and J gave up 4 bases; unmatched junction bases: 12. The germline V gene has CDR1 LGHNA and CDR2 YNFKEQ. The CDR3 loop spans 19 amino acids. The CDR3 DNA reads as TGTGCCAGCAGCCAAGGACCCCTGGGACTAGCGGGAGATCGGTACGAGCAGTACTTC. Residues: CASSQGPLGLAGDRYEQYF.

This clonotype was seen a handful of times. V is TRBV3-1 and J is TRBJ2-5; 8 bases are shared with TRBD2. CDR1 is LGHDT and CDR2 is YNNKEL in the germline V gene (reference sequence). V lost 2 bases to trimming and J lost 2 bases; unmatched junction nucleotides: 7. This CDR3 is built from 16 residues. This CDR3 reads CASSQSSGGAQETQYF. The DNA for the CDR3 is TGTGCCAGCAGCCAAAGTTCGGGGGGGGCTCAAGAGACCCAGTACTTC.

This sequence joins TRBV12-3 or TRBV12-4 and TRBJ1-2; TRBD1 matches at 9 bases. After removal of 3 bases from V and 8 bases from J, the junction contained 4 bases not matched to a gene. The CDR3 contains 13 residues. CDR3 loop: CASSFGDRDGYTF. CDR3 sequence (DNA): TGTGCCAGCAGTTTCGGGGACAGGGACGGCTACACCTTC.

This clonotype appeared a few times. The chain employs TRBV29-1 and TRBJ2-5; TRBD1 matches 8 bases. V trimming: 1 base; J trimming: 5 bases; junction bases outside the gene matches: 15. The V gene's germline CDR1 is SQVTM and CDR2 ANQGSEA. There are 17 residues in the CDR3. The chain's CDR3 is CSVEVGQETSAGETQYF. The CDR3 DNA is TGCAGCGTTGAAGTGGGACAGGAAACCTCCGCGGGGGAGACCCAGTACTTC. The full variable domain, completed using reference TRBV29-1 and TRBJ2-5, is SAVISQKPSRDICQRGTSLTIQCQVDSQVTMMFWYRQQPGQSLTLIATANQGSEATYESGFVIDKFPISRPNLTFSTLTVSNMSPEDSSIYLCSVEVGQETSAGETQYFGPGTRLLVL.